This T cell receptor (beta chain) was documented in a study of T cell responses to AZD1222 COVID-19 vaccine. Study results and limitations: The study found Spike-specific TCR breadth and depth rose after two AZD1222 doses. Clonal diversity may have been underestimated in mostly white British donors. It was only after the peak T cell response that any repertoires were sampled.

Some clones are missing from TCRdb's copy, which holds only in-frame ones; the method was immunoSEQ multiplex PCR. The sample yields approximately 190,000 clones, over 80% seen once. Concerning this clone itself: The antigen is undetermined.

Sequenced material: peripheral blood, taken on day 0 of MenACWY control vaccination. This sequence originates from an adult in good health.

CDR3 DNA: TGTGCCAGCAGTACCCCGACACAAAATGAAAAACTGTTTTTT. The encoded protein is CASSTPTQNEKLFF. This chain links TRBV6-5 with TRBJ1-4; unclear D gene. V lost 5 bases to trimming and J lost 5 bases, with 12 bases between them. In germline, CDR1 is MNHEY, CDR2 SVGAGI. CDR3 length: 14 residues.